The 3 T cell receptor beta chains presented below share a single source sample, sequenced in a study of OX40 agonist ivuxolimab in advanced cancers. Clones were sequenced by immunoSEQ multiplex PCR, and TCRdb holds only the in-frame ones, with some missing. The sample yields around 40,000 clones, approximately 86% seen once. The sequencing here drew on CD4+ or CD8+ T cells sorted from blood, taken in a trial of the OX40 agonist ivuxolimab. All receptors come from an adult with an advanced solid tumor such as melanoma, head and neck, liver or kidney cancer.

The chain is built from TRBV6-6 and TRBJ1-1; D is undetermined. Per the germline V gene, CDR1 is MNHNY and CDR2 is SVGAGI (reference sequence). The CDR3 is 14 amino acids. Trimming stripped 6 bases from V and 1 base from J, with 12 bases between. This CDR3 reads CASRRPPGNTEAFF. The CDR3 nucleotides are TGTGCCAGCAGACGGCCCCCGGGGAACACTGAAGCTTTCTTT.

Points on this clone: This same CDR3 is encoded by further DNA sequences in the sample. V and J are TRBV14 and TRBJ2-6; 10 bases agree with TRBD2. V dropped 3 bases and J dropped 4; count of bases not matched to a gene: 15. Germline V gene sequence: CDR1 SGHDN, CDR2 FVKESK. The CDR3 is made up of 20 amino acids. The CDR3 region has the DNA TGTGCCAGCAGCCATCCCCAGCGGCTAGCGGGAGTTTTCGGGGCCAACGTCCTGACTTTC. Residues: CASSHPQRLAGVFGANVLTF.

The chain combines TRBV11-3 with TRBJ2-3; 7 bases map to TRBD2. The ends lost 7 bases at V and 3 bases at J; junction bases unmatched: 4. CDR1 and CDR2 (germline): SGHNT, YENEEA. The CDR3 runs to 13 residues. The CDR3 DNA reads TGTGCCAGCACTCTGCGGGAGACAGATACGCAGTATTTT. Its translation is CASTLRETDTQYF.